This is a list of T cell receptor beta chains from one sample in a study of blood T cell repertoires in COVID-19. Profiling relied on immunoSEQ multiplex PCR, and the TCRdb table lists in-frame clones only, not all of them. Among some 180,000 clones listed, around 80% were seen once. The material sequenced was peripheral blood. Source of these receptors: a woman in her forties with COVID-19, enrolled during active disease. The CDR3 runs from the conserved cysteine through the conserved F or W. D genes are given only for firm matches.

CDR3aa: CASRSDRDTEAFF
v_gene: TRBV2
d_gene: TRBD1
j_gene: TRBJ1-1

CDR3aa: CASSQVRGRASYEQYF
v_gene: TRBV14
d_gene: TRBD2
j_gene: TRBJ2-7

CDR3aa: CASSLAAGVTGELFF
v_gene: TRBV5-4
d_gene: TRBD2
j_gene: TRBJ2-2

CDR3aa: CASSPRLGTGTGGTGELFF
v_gene: TRBV7-7
d_gene: TRBD1
j_gene: TRBJ2-2

CDR3aa: CASSLTDSGAPLHF
v_gene: TRBV11-2
d_gene: -
j_gene: TRBJ1-6

CDR3aa: CASQPGQGYEQYF
v_gene: TRBV18
d_gene: TRBD1
j_gene: TRBJ2-7

CDR3aa: CASSLQGPDTQYF
v_gene: TRBV28
d_gene: -
j_gene: TRBJ2-3

CDR3aa: CASSPRGTLYGYTF
v_gene: TRBV3-1/TRBV3-2
d_gene: -
j_gene: TRBJ1-2

CDR3aa: CASSLGWTSGSEQYF
v_gene: TRBV5-6
d_gene: TRBD2
j_gene: TRBJ2-7

CDR3aa: CASSLRDREEELFF
v_gene: TRBV7-9
d_gene: TRBD1
j_gene: TRBJ1-4

CDR3aa: CASAKGGGPDTQYF
v_gene: TRBV19
d_gene: -
j_gene: TRBJ2-3

CDR3aa: CASTTGTGLYNEQFF
v_gene: TRBV10-2
d_gene: TRBD1
j_gene: TRBJ2-1

CDR3aa: CASSLDRSTGELFF
v_gene: TRBV11-3
d_gene: -
j_gene: TRBJ2-2

CDR3aa: CASSEGYWAGGTNEKLFF
v_gene: TRBV6-1
d_gene: TRBD1
j_gene: TRBJ1-4

CDR3aa: CASSYSGGTDTQYF
v_gene: TRBV5-1
d_gene: TRBD2
j_gene: TRBJ2-3

CDR3aa: CASSLVTGVNTEAFF
v_gene: TRBV5-1
d_gene: TRBD1
j_gene: TRBJ1-1

CDR3aa: CASRGGLGRSEQYF
v_gene: TRBV27
d_gene: -
j_gene: TRBJ2-7

CDR3aa: CASSPSGTEAFF
v_gene: TRBV6-5
d_gene: -
j_gene: TRBJ1-1

CDR3aa: CASSFLSGGAVDEQFF
v_gene: TRBV6-5
d_gene: TRBD2
j_gene: TRBJ2-1

CDR3aa: CASSPSGTSGGYEQYF
v_gene: TRBV19
d_gene: TRBD2
j_gene: TRBJ2-7

CDR3aa: CASSLQAAASTDTQYF
v_gene: TRBV23-1
d_gene: -
j_gene: TRBJ2-3

CDR3aa: CASRGGGPDGYTF
v_gene: TRBV28
d_gene: -
j_gene: TRBJ1-2

CDR3aa: CASSSPSGGEQFF
v_gene: TRBV5-1
d_gene: -
j_gene: TRBJ2-1

CDR3aa: CASSKDDGAGYEQYF
v_gene: TRBV21-1
d_gene: -
j_gene: TRBJ2-7

CDR3aa: CASAEQGSNTEAFF
v_gene: TRBV10-2
d_gene: -
j_gene: TRBJ1-1

CDR3aa: CASSVRTGSSYEQYF
v_gene: TRBV9
d_gene: TRBD1
j_gene: TRBJ2-7

CDR3aa: CASSQDIRPGGGAYGYTF
v_gene: TRBV4-1
d_gene: -
j_gene: TRBJ1-2

CDR3aa: CASSPGYEQYF
v_gene: TRBV14
d_gene: -
j_gene: TRBJ2-7

CDR3aa: CASSLGTPGGGNEQFF
v_gene: TRBV5-4
d_gene: TRBD2
j_gene: TRBJ2-1

CDR3aa: CASSFLGNTIYF
v_gene: TRBV12-3/TRBV12-4
d_gene: -
j_gene: TRBJ1-3

CDR3aa: CASSFGSSYEQYF
v_gene: TRBV19
d_gene: -
j_gene: TRBJ2-7

CDR3aa: CASSPHRLEMNTGELFF
v_gene: TRBV13
d_gene: -
j_gene: TRBJ2-2

CDR3aa: CASSLSWTGYGEQYF
v_gene: TRBV27
d_gene: TRBD1
j_gene: TRBJ2-7

CDR3aa: CASSYSSGVGQETQYF
v_gene: TRBV6-5
d_gene: TRBD2
j_gene: TRBJ2-5

CDR3aa: CASSLDRGRGQPQHF
v_gene: TRBV5-1
d_gene: TRBD1
j_gene: TRBJ1-5

CDR3aa: CASSLVGSSYNSPLHF
v_gene: TRBV5-1
d_gene: -
j_gene: TRBJ1-6

CDR3aa: CASSERAGAQGYGYTF
v_gene: TRBV18
d_gene: -
j_gene: TRBJ1-2

CDR3aa: CASSPGQGLMNTEAFF
v_gene: TRBV5-1
d_gene: TRBD1
j_gene: TRBJ1-1

CDR3aa: CASSVNGEGTDTQYF
v_gene: TRBV6-4
d_gene: -
j_gene: TRBJ2-3

CDR3aa: CASSRAGGNEQYF
v_gene: TRBV7-3
d_gene: TRBD1
j_gene: TRBJ2-7

CDR3aa: CASSLGGQGGSPLHF
v_gene: TRBV11-3
d_gene: -
j_gene: TRBJ1-6

CDR3aa: CASSLSVRVGSPLHF
v_gene: TRBV28
d_gene: -
j_gene: TRBJ1-6

CDR3aa: CASTTRTSGREGIQYF
v_gene: TRBV19
d_gene: TRBD2
j_gene: TRBJ2-4

CDR3aa: CASLEFGTSNHEQYF
v_gene: TRBV28
d_gene: TRBD2
j_gene: TRBJ2-7

CDR3aa: CASSIQRGRGYTF
v_gene: TRBV19
d_gene: TRBD1
j_gene: TRBJ1-2

CDR3aa: CASSAGLHSYEQYF
v_gene: TRBV7-2
d_gene: -
j_gene: TRBJ2-7

CDR3aa: CASSLRYEKLFF
v_gene: TRBV5-5
d_gene: -
j_gene: TRBJ1-4

CDR3aa: CASSLSQGHF
v_gene: TRBV28
d_gene: -
j_gene: TRBJ1-5

CDR3aa: CASRPGTSGRGEQFF
v_gene: TRBV6-5
d_gene: TRBD2
j_gene: TRBJ2-1

CDR3aa: CASSWTSGHNEQFF
v_gene: TRBV11-3
d_gene: TRBD2
j_gene: TRBJ2-1

CDR3aa: CASSFTVTDTQYF
v_gene: TRBV19
d_gene: -
j_gene: TRBJ2-3

CDR3aa: CASRLSGTSGNEQFF
v_gene: TRBV11-2
d_gene: TRBD2
j_gene: TRBJ2-1

CDR3aa: CASSPGTGAQPQHF
v_gene: TRBV18
d_gene: -
j_gene: TRBJ1-5

CDR3aa: CASSAPRWGSFSGNTIYF
v_gene: TRBV9
d_gene: -
j_gene: TRBJ1-3

CDR3aa: CASSGSSGSSYEQYF
v_gene: TRBV19
d_gene: TRBD2
j_gene: TRBJ2-7

CDR3aa: CASSLAAGPYNEQFF
v_gene: TRBV7-6
d_gene: -
j_gene: TRBJ2-1

CDR3aa: CASSGLFGAGSSYEQYF
v_gene: TRBV6-1
d_gene: -
j_gene: TRBJ2-7